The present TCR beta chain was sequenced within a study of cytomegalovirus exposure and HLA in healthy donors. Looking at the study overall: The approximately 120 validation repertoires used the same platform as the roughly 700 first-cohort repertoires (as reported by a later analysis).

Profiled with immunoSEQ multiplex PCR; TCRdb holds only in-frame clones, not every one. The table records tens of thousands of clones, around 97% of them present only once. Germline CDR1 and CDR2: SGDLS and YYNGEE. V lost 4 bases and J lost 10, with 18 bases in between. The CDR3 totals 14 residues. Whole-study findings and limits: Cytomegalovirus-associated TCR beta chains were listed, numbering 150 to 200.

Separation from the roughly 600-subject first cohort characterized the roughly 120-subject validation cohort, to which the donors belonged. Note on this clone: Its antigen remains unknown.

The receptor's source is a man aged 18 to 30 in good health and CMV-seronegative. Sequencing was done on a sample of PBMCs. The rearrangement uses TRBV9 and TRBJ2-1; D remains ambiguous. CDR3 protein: CASSPPLSEREQFF. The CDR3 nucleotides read TGTGCCAGCAGCCCACCTTTAAGCGAGAGAGAGCAGTTCTTC.